These 10 T cell receptor beta chains were sequenced from one sample in a study of blood T cell repertoires in COVID-19 (dated by TCRdb to about 2020). The library was built by means of the immunoSEQ multiplex PCR assay. TCRdb obtained this table from immuneACCESS and retained in-frame rearrangements with V and J assigned. These tables miss some clones; where compared with another copy, unresolved V genes account for less than half of the shortfall, and the remainder is unexplained. Present in this sample are about 44,000 clones, about 80% of which were seen just once. 40% to 45% of the sample is in the top ten clones. Sequencing input: peripheral blood. These receptors were obtained from a human donor in a cohort sampled during active COVID-19.

The V call is TRBV4-3, the J call TRBJ2-7, with D maybe TRBD1 (5 bases). V shed 4 bases and J shed 0 bases, with 13 bases lying between them. Germline CDR1 and CDR2: LGHNA and YSLEER. The CDR3 runs 15 residues. The CDR3 DNA follows: TGCGCCAGCAGCCCAGGGTCTCAGGGCTCCTACGAGCAGTACTTC. This codes for CASSPGSQGSYEQYF.

This rearrangement joins TRBV11-2 to TRBJ1-3, with D unresolved. Germline values: CDR1 SGHAT, CDR2 FQNNGV. There are 16 residues in the CDR3. Trimming shortened V by 3 bases and J by 0 bases, and 12 bases separated the two germline ends. The CDR3, as DNA: TGTGCCAGCAGCTTTAGAGGGCCTAGCTCTGGAAACACCATATATTTT. Amino acids: CASSFRGPSSGNTIYF. The full variable domain, its missing parts supplied by reference TRBV11-2 and TRBJ1-3, is EAGVAQSPRYKIIEKRQSVAFWCNPISGHATLYWYQQILGQGPKLLIQFQNNGVVDDSQLPKDRFSAERLKGVDSTLKIQPAKLEDSAVYLCASSFRGPSSGNTIYFGEGSWLTVV.

The chain links TRBV11-2 to TRBJ1-2; D perhaps matches TRBD1 (5 bases). Germline loops: CDR1 SGHAT, CDR2 FQNNGV. The CDR3 is made up of 15 amino acids. The V gene lost 5 bases and the J gene lost 2 bases, with 15 bases spanning the gap. The CDR3 nucleotides are TGTGCCAGCAGCCCCCAGGGTTTTTACAACTATGGCTACACCTTC. Translating gives CASSPQGFYNYGYTF.

The DNA of the CDR3 is TGTGCCAGCAGCGGTCACAGGGAGGGCGGCTACACCTTC. It translates to CASSGHREGGYTF. The chain carries TRBV9 and TRBJ1-2; possible D gene TRBD1, 6 bases. CDR3 length equals 13 residues. With 3 bases removed from V and 8 bases from J, the gap between germline ends came to 14 bases. Germline lookup yields CDR1 SGDLS and CDR2 YYNGEE.

The V gene is TRBV4-1, the J gene TRBJ2-7; D remains ambiguous. CDR1 is MGHRA, CDR2 YSYEKL, per germline. Trimming pared 0 bases from V and 0 bases from J, leaving 6 bases between. The CDR3 runs 14 residues. CDR3 bases: TGCGCCAGCAGCCAAGATCATAGCTCCTACGAGCAGTACTTC. It encodes CASSQDHSSYEQYF.

This clone has just a few counts. Here the CDR3 DNA reads TGCGCCAGCAGCGCCCGACAGGGGAACACTGAAGCTTTCTTT. Its translation: CASSARQGNTEAFF. The chain joins TRBV5-1 to TRBJ1-1; 7 bases map to TRBD1. This CDR3 spans 14 amino acids. Germline assignment: CDR1 SGHRS and CDR2 YFSETQ. The V gene end was trimmed by 4 bases and the J gene end by 1 base; junction bases not matched to a gene: 4.

The chain uses TRBV6-1 and TRBJ1-5, with D possibly matching TRBD1 (5 bases). Germline values: CDR1 MNHNS, CDR2 SASEGT. This CDR3 spans 13 amino acids. V lost 3 bases and J lost 7, with 10 bases in between. DNA of the CDR3: TGTGCCAGCAGTGACAGGGTCGGGCAGCCCCAGCATTTT. Protein: CASSDRVGQPQHF.

V is TRBV5-1 and J is TRBJ2-3; 10 nucleotides agree with TRBD1. Germline values: CDR1 SGHRS, CDR2 YFSETQ. The trim removed 0 bases at V and 3 bases at J, leaving 7 bases unmatched. CDR3 length: 17 amino acids. CDR3 coding DNA: TGCGCCAGCAGCTTGGGCCTGACAGGGGGCTTGACAGATACGCAGTATTTT. Protein: CASSLGLTGGLTDTQYF.

The chain is built from TRBV2 and TRBJ1-2; D call uncertain. Germline V lookup: CDR1 SNHLY, CDR2 FYNNEI. V lost 6 bases and J 6 bases, leaving 11 bases between the germline ends. The CDR3 contains 12 residues. The CDR3 region has the DNA TGTGCCAGCAGCGCCGAGGGAGATGGCTACACCTTC. It is translated as CASSAEGDGYTF.

The J gene is TRBJ1-2, the V gene TRBV6-5, with a possible D match to TRBD1 (5 bases). The V end lost 4 bases, the J end lost 3 bases, and 12 bases lay between the germline ends. CDR3 length: 14 residues. Germline V gene lookup returns CDR1 MNHEY and CDR2 SVGAGI. The CDR3 here is CASSFRGFDYGYTF. CDR3 coding DNA: TGTGCCAGCAGTTTTAGGGGATTTGACTATGGCTACACCTTC.